These 6 T cell receptor beta chains share one sample of origin, sequenced in a study of blood T cell repertoires in COVID-19 (dated by TCRdb to between 2020 and 2021). To prepare the library, the immunoSEQ multiplex PCR assay was applied. TCRdb holds this immuneACCESS table with in-frame rearrangements only. Some clones are missing; in checked studies, unresolved V genes explain under half, and the rest has no known cause. The sample table shows 63,000 or so clones, and around 86% are seen once. The ten largest make up 3.5% to 5% of the sample. The material sequenced was peripheral blood. Receptors originate from a man aged 65 to 79 with active COVID-19.

The chain has TRBV3-1 (or the pseudogene TRBV3-2) and TRBJ2-7, with 12 bases matching TRBD2. V lost 4 bases, J lost 9 bases, and 7 bases stayed unmatched. Germline V gene data show CDR1 as LGHDT and CDR2 as YNNKEL (reference sequence). This CDR3 is built from 14 residues. CDR3 sequence (DNA): TGTGCCAGCAGCCCCCGGACTAGCGGGGCGGGGCAGTACTTC. Protein: CASSPRTSGAGQYF.

The chain joins TRBV7-2 to TRBJ1-1, with a tentative D call TRBD1 (5 bases). The CDR3 totals 14 residues. Trimming stripped 4 bases from V and 4 bases from J, with 13 bases between. In germline, CDR1 is SGHTA, CDR2 FQGNSA. CDR3 in DNA: TGTGCCAGCAGCTCCCCCCCGGGGGGCACTGAAGCTTTCTTT. Protein: CASSSPPGGTEAFF.

The chain couples TRBV3-1 (or the pseudogene TRBV3-2) to TRBJ1-5; TRBD1 aligns across 10 bases. Looked up from germline, CDR1 is LGHDT and CDR2 is YNNKEL (reference sequence). This CDR3 region has 16 residues. The V gene end was trimmed by 1 base and the J gene end by 4 bases; junction bases not matched to a gene: 4. CDR3 protein: CASSQGPGQGNQPQHF. CDR3 DNA sequence: TGTGCCAGCAGCCAAGGGCCGGGACAGGGGAATCAGCCCCAGCATTTT.

The gene calls are TRBV19 and TRBJ2-5, with 9 positions matching TRBD1. Germline loops: CDR1 LNHDA, CDR2 SQIVND (reference sequence). CDR3 size: 16 residues. V lost 4 bases and J lost 4; bases outside the gene matches: 10. The CDR3 is CASSTGQGGWGETQYF. The CDR3 nucleotides read TGTGCCAGTAGTACGGGACAGGGTGGTTGGGGAGAGACCCAGTACTTC.

V is TRBV11-1 and J is TRBJ1-1; tentatively, D is TRBD1 (5 bases). The CDR3 sequence is 12 residues long. Germline V CDR1 and CDR2: SGHAT, FQDESV (reference sequence). V was cut by 2 bases and J by 5 bases, with 6 bases left in between. For the CDR3, the DNA is TGTGCCAGCAGCTTACGGGGGACTGAAGCTTTCTTT. Protein sequence: CASSLRGTEAFF.

The chain recombines TRBV7-2 with TRBJ2-7, with TRBD2 as a possible D gene (6 bases). Germline CDR1 SGHTA, CDR2 FQGNSA. Trimming removed 3 bases from V and 4 bases from J, with 16 bases in between. The length of the CDR3 is 15 residues. This CDR3 reads CASSFRQAGGYEQYF. The CDR3 region has the DNA TGTGCCAGCAGCTTTAGGCAAGCGGGTGGGTACGAGCAGTACTTC.